This T cell receptor beta chain was identified in a study of regulatory T cells in long-lasting Graves disease. Study summary: Newly diagnosed Graves' patients had under 3 months of antithyroid drugs.

This CDR3 has 12 residues. CDR1 is SNHLY, CDR2 FYNNEI, per germline. V gave up 11 bases and J gave up 7 bases, with 14 bases separating them. Sample time point: newly diagnosed GD, antithyroid drugs for less than 3 months. Following extraction of RNA from PBMCs, that RNA was used to make the TCR library. General study findings and limits: Blood alone, not thyroid tissue, was studied.

This clonotype was recorded many times. Its antigen remains unidentified. Researchers made TCR beta libraries by using iRepertoire HTBI primers and running Arm-PCR on CDR3 regions. TCRdb re-called the multiplex PCR reads with MiXCR, one entry per CDR3 protein. This sample has some 490,000 distinct CDR3 sequences; more than 10% occur once, and the top ten carry around 10%. Another study also made use of these data, one on T cells in Graves' hyperthyroidism and ophthalmopathy. This second study notes: An initial round of RT-PCR targeting the TCR CDR3 relied on the HTBI primer set. Prediction of ophthalmopathy progression came a median approximately 6.5 months pre-onset.

This TCR came from a woman in her twenties or thirties with Graves disease. V gene TRBV2 combines with J gene TRBJ1-4; no firm D call. Source: peripheral blood mononuclear cells (PBMCs), taken at new diagnosis, from a patient treated with antithyroid drugs. The CDR3: CALGGWGEKLFF. The CDR3 DNA follows: TGTGCCCTCGGAGGTTGGGGTGAAAAACTGTTTTTT.